The 5 T cell receptor beta chains given below trace back to one sample, sequenced in a study of identical twins. MiXCR was run by TCRdb on the 5' RACE reads, yielding one entry per CDR3 protein. The table has fewer than 500,000 distinct CDR3 sequences, more than 13% seen once; the top ten hold about 0.94%. This sample also belongs to another study, concerning yellow fever vaccine responses in identical twins.

Sequenced input: CD4+ T cells sorted from blood. These receptor sequences come from a woman under 30 in good health.

About this clonotype: The conserved phenylalanine or tryptophan is not found at the CDR3 terminus, so this likely reflects a read error. The rearrangement uses TRBV6-1 and TRBJ2-3; 13 bases match TRBD2. This CDR3 spans 17 amino acids. Germline V CDR1 and CDR2: MNHNS, SASEGT. J was trimmed by 4 bases and V by 5 bases; bases with no gene match: 9. The CDR3 here is CASSTTSGGSRADTQYI. CDR3 bases: TGTGCCAGCAGTACGACTAGCGGGGGGTCTAGGGCAGATACGCAGTATATT.

This clonotype came up a few times. The chain is built from TRBV4-2 and TRBJ1-1; D might be TRBD1 (6 bases). This CDR3 comprises 14 residues. Trimming took off 0 bases at V and 9 bases at J, with 14 bases between the two ends. Germline V gene sequence: CDR1 LGHNA, CDR2 YNFKEQ. The CDR3 loop reads CASSQDAGDTQAFF. The CDR3 coding sequence is TGTGCCAGCAGCCAAGATGCAGGGGACACCCAAGCTTTCTTT.

The chain uses TRBV6-2 or TRBV6-3 and TRBJ2-5; D call uncertain. The CDR3 spans 19 residues. From germline, CDR1 is MNHEY and CDR2 SVGEGT. The V gene lost 2 bases and the J gene lost 2 bases, with 24 bases spanning the gap. CDR3 region: CASSYASKLMGIVQETQYF. CDR3 DNA sequence: TGTGCCAGCAGTTACGCCAGCAAGCTAATGGGGATCGTACAAGAGACCCAGTACTTC.

This rearrangement joins TRBV11-1 to TRBJ2-1, with D maybe TRBD2 (7 bases). The V end was cut by 5 bases, the J end by 0 bases, with 23 bases between. This CDR3 is built from 19 residues. From germline, CDR1 is SGHAT and CDR2 FQDESV (reference sequence). CDR3 loop: CASSDGLVFGGPSYNEQFF. Written as DNA, the CDR3 is TGTGCCAGCAGCGACGGGCTGGTCTTCGGGGGGCCCTCCTACAATGAGCAGTTCTTC.

This clonotype came up a few times. The chain joins TRBV27 to TRBJ2-7, with D maybe TRBD1 (6 bases). Germline CDR1 is MNHEY and CDR2 is SMNVEV (reference sequence). V was trimmed by 5 bases and J by 3 bases, leaving 17 bases between them. The length of the CDR3 is 15 residues. CDR3 sequence: CASSRLGGAGYEQYF. The CDR3 nucleotides read TGTGCCAGCAGTAGGTTAGGGGGTGCAGGCTACGAGCAGTACTTC.